This T cell receptor (beta chain) was found in a study of blood T cell repertoires in COVID-19. Assay used: immunoSEQ multiplex PCR; TCRdb lists only in-frame clones, some missing. This sample has 50,000 or so clones; around 88% occur once, and the top ten carry just under 25%. Germline-derived CDR1 and CDR2 are MGHDK and SYGVNS. CDR3 size: 12 residues. V was clipped by 8 bases and J by 1 base, with 8 bases between them. The source is a woman older than 75 with acute or convalescent COVID-19. The chain uses TRBV25-1 and TRBJ2-5, with D unresolved. Sequenced input: peripheral blood. The CDR3 DNA sequence: TGTGCCAGCCTGAACTTCCAAGAGACCCAGTACTTC. Translated: CASLNFQETQYF.